The next 21 T cell receptor beta chains were all read from a single sample in a study of regulatory T cells in long-lasting Graves disease. Time point of the sample: newly diagnosed GD, antithyroid drugs for less than 3 months. PBMCs were the source of the RNA used for TCR sequencing. Building of the TCR beta libraries involved iRepertoire HTBI primers and Arm-PCR of CDR3 regions. MiXCR, applied by TCRdb to the multiplex PCR reads, yields one record per CDR3 protein. The table has about 620,000 distinct CDR3 sequences, around 17% seen once. These same records also appear under a second study, on T cells in Graves' hyperthyroidism and ophthalmopathy.

Sample: peripheral blood mononuclear cells (PBMCs), taken at new diagnosis, from a patient treated with antithyroid drugs. These receptors originate from a woman under 40 with Graves disease.

This clonotype was picked up many times. J is TRBJ2-1 and V is TRBV20-1; D is perhaps TRBD2 (6 bases). Trimming shortened V by 4 bases and J by 0 bases, and 16 bases separated the two germline ends. Germline lookup yields CDR1 DFQATT and CDR2 SNEGSKA (reference sequence). The CDR3 sequence is 16 residues long. The CDR3 region is CSATPLGGSSYNEQFF. The DNA for the CDR3 is TGCAGTGCTACACCCCTTGGGGGGAGCTCCTACAATGAGCAGTTCTTC.

This clonotype was seen a few times. Given a much more abundant clone one base away, this may be a read error. This CDR3 is missing its conserved last phenylalanine or tryptophan, likely due to a read error. V is TRBV6-1 and J is TRBJ1-1, with D uncertain. Per germline, CDR1 MNHNS and CDR2 SASEGT. CDR3 length equals 13 residues. Trimming pared 6 bases from V and 1 base from J, leaving 9 bases between. For the CDR3, the DNA is TGTGCCAGCAGCAATTTGTGGAACACTGAAGCTTTCTCT. Its translation is CASSNLWNTEAFS.

This clonotype was detected many times. J is TRBJ1-2 and V is TRBV5-1; D unresolved. The CDR3 spans 12 residues. Trimming removed 0 bases from V and 6 bases from J, with 6 bases in between. Germline V gives CDR1 SGHRS, CDR2 YFSETQ. The CDR3 DNA sequence: TGCGCCAGCAGCTTGGCGGCGGATGGCTACACCTTC. Residues: CASSLAADGYTF.

On this clonotype: A read error may be the cause here, since a much bigger clone is one base away. The chain is built from TRBV12-3 or TRBV12-4 and TRBJ1-1, with D perhaps TRBD1 (5 bases). Trimming cost V 7 bases and J 1 base, with 13 bases left between them. This CDR3 comprises 14 residues. The CDR3 DNA sequence: TGTGCCAGCACCTGGGGGAGGTCGAACACTGAAGCTTTCTTT. Translated, it gives CASTWGRSNTEAFF.

The chain links TRBV28 to TRBJ2-7, with no clear D. The V end was cut by 6 bases, the J end by 0 bases, with 9 bases between. Germline V gene lookup returns CDR1 MDHEN and CDR2 SYDVKM. The CDR3 loop spans 13 amino acids. The CDR3, as DNA: TGTGCCAGCAGCCGCGGCTTCTCCTACGAGCAGTACTTC. Residues: CASSRGFSYEQYF.

V and J are TRBV3-1 and TRBJ1-5, with D maybe TRBD1 (6 bases). Trimming pared 0 bases from V and 2 bases from J, leaving 11 bases between. The CDR3 is 16 amino acids. Germline CDR1 reads LGHDT; CDR2 reads YNNKEL (reference sequence). In nucleotides, the CDR3 is TGTGCCAGCAGCCAAGATTCCAGGGGCGGCAATCAGCCCCAGCATTTT. Amino acid sequence: CASSQDSRGGNQPQHF.

This clonotype was seen a few times. The V call is TRBV18, the J call TRBJ2-2; D is undetermined. The V end was cut by 3 bases, the J end by 0 bases, with 14 bases between. Germline CDR1 reads KGHSH; CDR2 reads LQKENI. The CDR3 is 17 residues long. The CDR3 DNA sequence: TGTGCCAGCTCACCCTTGAGTCGGCTAGCGAACACCGGGGAGCTGTTTTTT. Translating it yields CASSPLSRLANTGELFF. Combining the CDR3 with reference TRBV18 and TRBJ2-2 gives the whole variable domain NAGVMQNPRHLVRRRGQEARLRCSPMKGHSHVYWYRQLPEEGLKFMVYLQKENIIDESGMPKERFSAEFPKEGPSILRIQQVVRGDSAAYFCASSPLSRLANTGELFFGEGSRLTVL.

This clonotype was detected many times. The chain recombines TRBV29-1 with TRBJ2-3, with 10 bases fitting TRBD2. With V trimmed by 6 bases and J by 2 bases, 5 bases remained unmatched. The CDR3 totals 14 residues. Germline assignment: CDR1 SQVTM and CDR2 ANQGSEA. CDR3 sequence (DNA): TGCAGCGTGCTACTAGCGGGATTCACAGATACGCAGTATTTT. Residues: CSVLLAGFTDTQYF.

The table lists this clonotype with a few counts. The rearrangement uses TRBV6-1 and TRBJ2-2; D perhaps matches TRBD2 (6 bases). Germline loops: CDR1 MNHNS, CDR2 SASEGT. This CDR3 has 14 amino acids. With 6 bases removed from V and 5 bases from J, the gap between germline ends came to 13 bases. In nucleotides, the CDR3 is TGTGCCAGCAGCCGCTCACTAGCTACCGGGGAGCTGTTTTTT. Protein sequence: CASSRSLATGELFF.

J is TRBJ1-4 and V is TRBV9; the D is unclear. The V and J ends lost 0 bases and 2 bases respectively, with 5 bases between them. Per the germline V gene, CDR1 is SGDLS and CDR2 is YYNGEE. The CDR3 totals 14 residues. CDR3 nucleotides: TGTGCCAGCAGCGTAGGGCAGACTAATGAAAAACTGTTTTTT. Its protein product is CASSVGQTNEKLFF.

This clonotype was seen many times. This chain uses TRBV14 with TRBJ2-3, with 9 bases aligning to TRBD2. The germline V gene has CDR1 SGHDN and CDR2 FVKESK. CDR3 length: 15 residues. The V and J ends lost 8 bases and 4 bases, in that order; junction bases with no gene match: 10. CDR3 DNA sequence: TGTGCCAGCGCCCCCTTAGCGGGAGTGGCAGATACGCAGTATTTT. Translation gives CASAPLAGVADTQYF.

The chain has TRBV7-2 and TRBJ2-7; the match to TRBD2 covers 9 bases. The germline V gene encodes CDR1 SGHTA and CDR2 FQGNSA. The CDR3 consists of 15 residues. The J segment lost 5 bases and the V segment lost 0 bases, leaving 5 bases of the junction unmatched. DNA for the CDR3: TGTGCCAGCAGCTTAGCTTTAGCGGGAGTAGACGAGCAGTACTTC. Translation: CASSLALAGVDEQYF.

This clonotype was seen repeatedly, ten times or more. This sequence joins TRBV2 and TRBJ1-5, with a tentative D call TRBD1 (5 bases). Per the germline V gene, CDR1 is SNHLY and CDR2 is FYNNEI. The V end was cut by 3 bases, the J end by 7 bases, with 13 bases between. The CDR3 loop spans 14 amino acids. CDR3 region: CASSEDRGGQPQHF. CDR3 sequence (DNA): TGTGCCAGCAGTGAGGATAGGGGAGGCCAGCCCCAGCATTTT.

This clonotype has a handful of counts. V usage is TRBV27 and J usage is TRBJ1-1, with a weak D call TRBD1 (5 bases). Trimming took 8 bases from V and 4 from J, leaving 23 bases between them. In germline, CDR1 is MNHEY, CDR2 SMNVEV (reference sequence). The CDR3 has 16 amino acids. CDR3 residues: CASGHSPYTGGTEAFF. Written as DNA, the CDR3 is TGTGCCAGCGGCCACTCCCCCTATACTGGGGGCACTGAAGCTTTCTTT.

This clonotype occurred a few times. This clone may be a read error of a much larger clone one base away. This chain joins TRBV2 and TRBJ2-5; D possibly matches TRBD1 or TRBD2 (5 bases each). Per the germline V gene, CDR1 is SNHLY and CDR2 is FYNNEI. This CDR3 is 12 amino acids long. Trimming left V 8 bases short and J 4 bases short, with 11 bases between. CDR3 in amino acids: CASVWGRETQYF. The CDR3 coding sequence is TGTGCCAGCGTTTGGGGACGAGAGACCCAGTACTTC.

This chain links TRBV6-1 with TRBJ1-2; 9 nucleotides agree with TRBD1. The CDR3 is made up of 15 amino acids. V lost 4 bases and J lost 6; bases outside the gene matches: 9. CDR1 is MNHNS and CDR2 is SASEGT in the germline V gene. The CDR3 coding sequence is TGTGCCAGCAGTGTGGGACAGGGTTTTATTGATGGCTACACCTTC. Its translation is CASSVGQGFIDGYTF.

This clonotype was seen at least ten times. This rearrangement joins TRBV7-3 to TRBJ2-3, with 7 bases that match TRBD2. The germline gives CDR1 SGHTA, CDR2 FQGTGA. The CDR3 contains 15 residues. The V and J ends lost 2 bases and 6 bases, in that order; junction bases with no gene match: 8. DNA of the CDR3: TGTGCCAGCAGCTTAGAGCGGGGTTCTTTTGATACGCAGTATTTT. Translated, it gives CASSLERGSFDTQYF.

This clonotype came up many times. This chain links TRBV30 with TRBJ2-3, with a tentative D call TRBD1 (5 bases). V was pared by 2 bases and J by 4 bases, with 10 bases between. The CDR3 totals 13 residues. Looked up from germline, CDR1 is GTSNPN and CDR2 is SVGIG (reference sequence). The DNA of the CDR3 is TGTGCCTGGAGTAGCAGGGTAGCAGATACGCAGTATTTT. Protein: CAWSSRVADTQYF.

This clonotype has a handful of counts. The V and J genes are TRBV10-2 and TRBJ1-2; D gene uncertain. This CDR3 comprises 15 residues. V lost 2 bases to trimming and J lost 3 bases, with 13 bases between them. Looked up from germline, CDR1 is WSHSY and CDR2 is SAAADI. The CDR3 reads CASSERGFYYYGYTF. In DNA form, the CDR3 reads TGCGCCAGCAGTGAGAGAGGGTTTTATTACTATGGCTACACCTTC.

A remark on this clonotype: A single base separates this from a much larger clone, so it may be a read error. The chain links TRBV28 to TRBJ1-1; D unclear. Trimming took off 2 bases at V and 5 bases at J, with 12 bases between the two ends. CDR3 length equals 14 residues. CDR1 is MDHEN, CDR2 SYDVKM, per germline. CDR3 loop: CASSLEGRRTEAFF. The CDR3 DNA reads as TGTGCCAGCAGTTTAGAGGGCAGGAGAACTGAAGCTTTCTTT.

This rearrangement joins TRBV6-2 or TRBV6-3 to TRBJ2-1; D gene unclear. The V and J ends lost 4 bases and 7 bases respectively, with 11 bases between them. There are 13 residues in the CDR3. Looked up from germline, CDR1 is MNHEY and CDR2 is SVGEGT. This chain's CDR3 is CASSSETVNEQFF. DNA for the CDR3: TGTGCCAGCAGTTCCGAAACAGTAAATGAGCAGTTCTTC.